Sequencing of this T cell receptor (beta chain) was carried out in a study of identical twins. Using its own MiXCR run on the 5' RACE reads, TCRdb lists one record per CDR3 protein. The sample holds some 1,600,000 distinct CDR3 sequences, about 32% seen once. The germline gives CDR1 MNHEY, CDR2 SMNVEV (reference sequence). Trimming left V 3 bases short and J 3 bases short, with 9 bases between. The CDR3 is 13 amino acids. The chain links TRBV27 to TRBJ2-7; D remains unclear. The specimen was cord blood. The receptor's source is a newborn girl in good health. The CDR3 coding sequence is TGTGCCAGCAGTTTGTTCGCTAGCTACGAGCAGTACTTC. It is translated as CASSLFASYEQYF.